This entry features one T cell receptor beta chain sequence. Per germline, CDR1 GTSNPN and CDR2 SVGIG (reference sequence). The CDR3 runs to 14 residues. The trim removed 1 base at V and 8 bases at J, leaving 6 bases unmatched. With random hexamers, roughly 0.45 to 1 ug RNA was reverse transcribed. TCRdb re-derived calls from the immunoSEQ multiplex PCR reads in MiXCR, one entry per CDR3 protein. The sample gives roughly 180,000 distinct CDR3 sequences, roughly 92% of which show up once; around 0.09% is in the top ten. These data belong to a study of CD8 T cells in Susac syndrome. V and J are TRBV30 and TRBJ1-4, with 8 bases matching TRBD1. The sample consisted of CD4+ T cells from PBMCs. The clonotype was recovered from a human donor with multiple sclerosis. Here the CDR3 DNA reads TGTGCCTGGAGTGCCACAGGGGGTTGGGAAAAACTGTTTTTT. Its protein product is CAWSATGGWEKLFF.